This is a list of T cell receptor beta chains from one sample in a study of blood T cell repertoires in COVID-19. Clones were read by immunoSEQ multiplex PCR, and TCRdb kept only the in-frame ones, dropping some. Of 73,000 or so clones in the sample, less than 75% were seen once. Sequences were obtained from peripheral blood. These TCRs come from a man aged 55-75 years with acute or convalescent COVID-19. Each CDR3 is given with its conserved first and last residue. The D gene is left open where the match is weak. Size tells how often a clone was seen (once, few, many) or the class of an expanded clone, and some rows leave it out.

clone_size d_call j_call cdr3_length v_call cdr3_aa cdr3_nt
NA NA TRBJ2-5 15 TRBV7-3 CASSLNGGVQETQYF TGTGCCAGCAGCTTAAATGGCGGTGTCCAAGAGACCCAGTACTTC
once NA TRBJ1-2 13 TRBV30 CAWSSRGGDGYTF TGTGCCTGGAGTTCCCGGGGGGGGGACGGCTACACCTTC
once TRBD2 TRBJ2-3 14 TRBV13 CASSFTSGIDTQYF TGTGCCAGCAGCTTCACTAGCGGGATAGATACGCAGTATTTT
NA NA TRBJ1-3 15 TRBV10-1 CASSKDTLSGNTIYF TGCGCCAGCAGCAAGGACACCCTCTCTGGAAACACCATATATTTT
NA NA TRBJ2-5 14 TRBV24-1 CATSDPGQQETQYF TGTGCCACCAGTGATCCGGGACAACAAGAGACCCAGTACTTC
NA NA TRBJ2-3 13 TRBV7-3 CASSLPGTGTQYF TGTGCCAGCAGCTTACCCGGCACGGGTACGCAGTATTTT
NA TRBD1 TRBJ1-4 14 TRBV6-5 CASRSAGGSEKLFF TGTGCCAGCAGATCCGCAGGGGGCTCTGAAAAACTGTTTTTT
NA NA TRBJ2-3 15 TRBV18 CASSPSSGTSGTQYF TGTGCCAGCTCACCCTCTTCCGGGACAAGCGGTACGCAGTATTTT
NA NA TRBJ2-7 14 TRBV7-8 CASSLPAQGNEQYF TGTGCCAGCAGCTTGCCCGCCCAGGGGAACGAGCAGTACTTC
NA TRBD1 TRBJ2-2 16 TRBV13 CASSPRTGGFTGELFF TGTGCCAGCAGCCCCAGGACAGGGGGCTTCACCGGGGAGCTGTTTTTT
NA NA TRBJ1-6 14 TRBV19 CASKARELNSPLHF TGTGCCAGTAAAGCTCGCGAACTAAATTCACCCCTCCACTTT
few NA TRBJ1-1 14 TRBV5-1 CASSLRDRNTEAFF TGCGCCAGCAGCTTGAGAGATAGGAACACTGAAGCTTTCTTT
NA TRBD2 TRBJ2-1 16 TRBV20-1 CSASTGLAGSYNEQFF TGCAGTGCTAGTACGGGACTAGCGGGCTCCTACAATGAGCAGTTCTTC
NA TRBD2 TRBJ2-7 14 TRBV9 CASSVDLAGYEQYF TGTGCCAGCAGCGTAGACCTAGCGGGTTACGAGCAGTACTTC
NA NA TRBJ1-6 13 TRBV6-1 CASSEARGSPLHF TGTGCCAGCAGTGAAGCTCGGGGTTCACCCCTCCACTTT
NA NA TRBJ2-3 14 TRBV28 CASRPGTSTDTQYF TGTGCCAGCCGTCCCGGGACTAGCACAGATACGCAGTATTTT
once NA TRBJ2-1 14 TRBV7-2 CASSLDRTYNEQFF TGTGCCAGCAGCTTAGACAGAACCTACAATGAGCAGTTCTTC
NA NA TRBJ2-3 15 TRBV7-6 CASSLAGGRTDTQYF TGTGCCAGCAGCTTAGCGGGGGGTCGAACAGATACGCAGTATTTT
NA TRBD1 TRBJ2-5 15 TRBV2 CASSELRGRGETQYF TGTGCCAGCAGTGAACTTAGGGGGCGAGGGGAGACCCAGTACTTC
NA NA TRBJ2-5 14 TRBV15 CATSRGGGQETQYF TGTGCCACCAGCAGAGGCGGTGGACAAGAGACCCAGTACTTC
once NA TRBJ1-1 12 TRBV25-1 CASTHGGTEAFF TGTGCCAGCACCCATGGAGGTACTGAAGCTTTCTTT
NA NA TRBJ2-5 13 TRBV5-4 CASSQDRGGTQYF TGTGCCAGCAGCCAGGACAGAGGGGGGACCCAGTACTTC
few TRBD2 TRBJ2-3 16 TRBV9 CASSVGSSGTSDTQYF TGTGCCAGCAGCGTAGGTTCTAGCGGGACTTCCGATACGCAGTATTTT
once TRBD1 TRBJ2-7 14 TRBV19 CASSSGTATYEQYF TGTGCCAGTAGTTCCGGGACAGCCACCTACGAGCAGTACTTC
NA TRBD1 TRBJ1-1 14 TRBV30 CAWRWGQGPSEAFF TGTGCCTGGAGATGGGGACAGGGGCCTTCTGAAGCTTTCTTT
few NA TRBJ1-5 12 TRBV2 CASRYSNQPQHF TGTGCCAGTAGATATAGCAATCAGCCCCAGCATTTT
NA NA TRBJ2-5 13 TRBV6-5 CASRGLGEGTQYF TGTGCCAGCAGGGGACTGGGAGAAGGGACCCAGTACTTC
NA NA TRBJ2-3 14 TRBV5-1 CASSSNPGTDTQYF TGCGCCAGCAGCTCAAACCCAGGGACAGATACGCAGTATTTT
NA TRBD1 TRBJ1-1 15 TRBV9 CASRVGQGFFGEAFF TGTGCCAGCAGGGTTGGACAGGGGTTTTTCGGGGAAGCTTTCTTT
NA NA TRBJ1-5 13 TRBV28 CASSRGGDQPQHF TGTGCCAGCAGTAGGGGGGGAGACCAGCCCCAGCATTTT
NA TRBD1 TRBJ1-2 14 TRBV5-1 CASSLGGTGTGYTF TGCGCCAGCAGCTTGGGTGGGACAGGGACGGGCTACACCTTC
NA TRBD1 TRBJ2-1 16 TRBV6-1 CASSEGTGGAYYEQFF TGTGCCAGCAGTGAAGGGACAGGGGGCGCCTACTATGAGCAGTTCTTC
NA NA TRBJ2-3 14 TRBV9 CASSPTPLDRRQYF TGTGCCAGCAGCCCTACTCCTCTAGATCGGCGGCAGTATTTT
NA NA TRBJ2-3 14 TRBV9 CASSVEAGADTQYF TGTGCCAGCAGCGTAGAAGCGGGTGCAGATACGCAGTATTTT
once TRBD1 TRBJ1-2 16 TRBV4-1 CASSQDGQGNNYGYTF TGCGCCAGCAGCCAGGACGGACAGGGGAATAACTATGGCTACACCTTC
NA TRBD1 TRBJ2-3 16 TRBV24-1 CATSDQTGVGGDTQYF TGTGCCACCAGTGATCAAACAGGGGTAGGGGGAGATACGCAGTATTTT
NA NA TRBJ1-2 13 TRBV18 CASSTQGGDGYTF TGTGCCAGCTCAACACAGGGAGGGGATGGCTACACCTTC
NA TRBD2 TRBJ2-1 14 TRBV27 CASSSIGLADEQFF TGTGCCAGCAGTTCTATAGGACTAGCAGATGAGCAGTTCTTC
few TRBD1 TRBJ1-1 16 TRBV6-5 CASSYLWTGMNTEAFF TGTGCCAGCAGTTACTTATGGACAGGGATGAACACTGAAGCTTTCTTT
NA NA TRBJ2-3 14 TRBV5-1 CASSLRGAGDTQYF TGCGCCAGCAGCTTGCGGGGGGCCGGAGATACGCAGTATTTT
NA NA TRBJ2-3 14 TRBV28 CASSPLLGADTQYF TGTGCCAGCAGTCCCCTTCTCGGTGCAGATACGCAGTATTTT
NA TRBD1 TRBJ1-1 11 TRBV18 CASSLQGEAFF TGTGCCAGCTCACTACAGGGGGAAGCTTTCTTT
NA TRBD1 TRBJ1-2 13 TRBV19 CASNYRGTYGYTF TGTGCCAGTAATTACAGGGGGACCTATGGCTACACCTTC